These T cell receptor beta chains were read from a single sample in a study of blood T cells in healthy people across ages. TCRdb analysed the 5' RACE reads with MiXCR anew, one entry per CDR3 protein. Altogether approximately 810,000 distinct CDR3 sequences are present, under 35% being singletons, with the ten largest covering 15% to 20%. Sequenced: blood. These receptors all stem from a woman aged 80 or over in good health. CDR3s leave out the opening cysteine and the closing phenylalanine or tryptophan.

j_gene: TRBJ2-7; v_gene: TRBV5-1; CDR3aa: ASSSPGVDEQY
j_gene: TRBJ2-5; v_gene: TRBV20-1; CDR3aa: SASPWDGKTQY
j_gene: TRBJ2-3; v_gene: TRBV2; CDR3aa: ARAKTVSTDTQY
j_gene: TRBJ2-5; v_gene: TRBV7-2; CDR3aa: ASSLGLGGGQETQY
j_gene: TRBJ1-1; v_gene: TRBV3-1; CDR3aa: ASSQERQMNTEAF
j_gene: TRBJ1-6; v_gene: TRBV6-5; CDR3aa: ASRLSTGEGAPLH
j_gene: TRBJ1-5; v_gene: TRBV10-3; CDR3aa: AIRGDGGFNQPQH
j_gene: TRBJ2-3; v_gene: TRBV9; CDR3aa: VSSVGSTDTQY
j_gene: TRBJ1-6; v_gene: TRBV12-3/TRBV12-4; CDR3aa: ASSWAGQTISSYNSPLH
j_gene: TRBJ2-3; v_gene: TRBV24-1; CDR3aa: ATSEPATDTQY
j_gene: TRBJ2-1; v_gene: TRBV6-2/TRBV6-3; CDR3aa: ASSYLVVTEQF
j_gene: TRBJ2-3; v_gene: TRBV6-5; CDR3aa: ASSYRGGADTQY
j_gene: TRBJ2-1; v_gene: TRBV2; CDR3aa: ASGGDFTNNEQF
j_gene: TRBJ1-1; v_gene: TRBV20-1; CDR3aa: SARTQAQAEAF
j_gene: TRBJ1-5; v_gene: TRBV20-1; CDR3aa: SARSTGGNNQPQH
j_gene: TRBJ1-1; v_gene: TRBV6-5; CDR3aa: ASSQYGTEAF
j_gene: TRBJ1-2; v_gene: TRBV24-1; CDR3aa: ATSDPGQGYGYT
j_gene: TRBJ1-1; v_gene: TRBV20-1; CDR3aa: SARGLRTALNTEAF
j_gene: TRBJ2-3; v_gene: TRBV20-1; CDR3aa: SARSGPRTDTQY
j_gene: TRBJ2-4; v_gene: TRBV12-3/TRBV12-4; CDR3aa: ASSPTGGGNIQY
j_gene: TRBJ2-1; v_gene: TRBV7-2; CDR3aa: ASSPLVSYNEQF
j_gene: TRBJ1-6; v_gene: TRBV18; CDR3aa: ASSPATGESPLH
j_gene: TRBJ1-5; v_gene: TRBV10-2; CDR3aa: ATADRIRYSNQPQH
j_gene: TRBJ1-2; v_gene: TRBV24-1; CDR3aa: ATSLAGGRGGYT
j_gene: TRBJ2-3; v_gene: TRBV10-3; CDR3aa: ATKNAGVDTQY
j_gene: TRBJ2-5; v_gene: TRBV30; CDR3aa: AWSVRRTSGDQETQY
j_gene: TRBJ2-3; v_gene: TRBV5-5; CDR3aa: ASSILNSGDTQY
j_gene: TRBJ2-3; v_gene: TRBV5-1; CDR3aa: ASRPTDGTDTQY
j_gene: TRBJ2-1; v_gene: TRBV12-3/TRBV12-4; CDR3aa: ASTPVDRIRNEQF
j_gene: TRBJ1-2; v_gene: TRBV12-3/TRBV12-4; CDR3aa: ASSLGLGYGYT
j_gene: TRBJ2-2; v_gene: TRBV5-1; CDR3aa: ASSWDTWEGTGELF
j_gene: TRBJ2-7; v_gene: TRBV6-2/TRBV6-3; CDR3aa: ASKGAYYYEQY
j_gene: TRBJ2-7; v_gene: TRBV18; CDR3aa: ASSPTIYEQY
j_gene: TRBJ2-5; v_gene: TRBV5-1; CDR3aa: ASSLADGHNEQY
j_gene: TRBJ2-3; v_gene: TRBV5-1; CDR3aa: ASSLGSGGLSSTDTQY
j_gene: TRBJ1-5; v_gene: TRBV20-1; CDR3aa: SARVQGGNQPQH
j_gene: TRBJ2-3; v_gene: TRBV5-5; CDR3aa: ASSLELAGVVTQY
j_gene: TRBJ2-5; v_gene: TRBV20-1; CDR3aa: SARDSHSGGQETQY
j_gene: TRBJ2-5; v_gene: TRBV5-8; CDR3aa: ASSLARIPGTGEETQY
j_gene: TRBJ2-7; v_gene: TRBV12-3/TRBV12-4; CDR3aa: ASSFTAYEQY
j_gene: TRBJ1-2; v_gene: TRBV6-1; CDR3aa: ASSAGSGGPPALYGYT
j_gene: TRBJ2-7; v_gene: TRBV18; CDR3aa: ASSRGSDYEQY
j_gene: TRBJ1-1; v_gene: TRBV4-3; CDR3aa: ASSQAPPGQGNTGAF
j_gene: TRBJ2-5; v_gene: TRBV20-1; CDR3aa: SARTSGGETQY
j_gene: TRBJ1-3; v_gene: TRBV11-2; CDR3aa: ASSLRGPSGNTIY
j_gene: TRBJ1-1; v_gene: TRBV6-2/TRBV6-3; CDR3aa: ASSTDRGLVNTEAF
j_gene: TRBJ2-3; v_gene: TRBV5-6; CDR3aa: ASRWDRHTDTQY
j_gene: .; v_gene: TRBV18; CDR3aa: ASPPVAGNEQY
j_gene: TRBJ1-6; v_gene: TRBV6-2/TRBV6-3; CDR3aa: ASSFGQYNSPLH
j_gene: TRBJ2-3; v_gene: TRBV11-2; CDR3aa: ASSRTSGSADTQY
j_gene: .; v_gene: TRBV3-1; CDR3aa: ASSLTNEQY
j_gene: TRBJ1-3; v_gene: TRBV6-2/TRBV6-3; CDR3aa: ASRESGAGNTIY
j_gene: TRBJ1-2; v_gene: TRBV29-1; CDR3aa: SVDSRDILSYGYT
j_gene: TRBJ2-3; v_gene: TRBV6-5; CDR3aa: ASSYRQGGTDTQY